One sample yielded the 3 T cell receptor beta chains listed below, sequenced in a study of blood T cell repertoires in COVID-19. Sequencing was performed with immunoSEQ multiplex PCR; in TCRdb, only in-frame clones are kept and a portion is missing. There are fewer than 250,000 clones in the sample; around 90% occur only once, and approximately 4% lies in the top ten. Sequencing was carried out using peripheral blood. The receptors here all came from a human donor in a cohort sampled during active COVID-19.

This chain joins TRBV5-4 and TRBJ1-2, with 7 nucleotides matching TRBD1. In germline, CDR1 is SGHNT, CDR2 YYREEE (reference sequence). This CDR3 is built from 14 residues. Losses at the gene ends were 2 bases for V and 7 bases for J; bases not matched to a gene: 8. CDR3 DNA sequence: TGTGCCAGCAGCTTTCTACAGGGGCCCTCTGGCTACACCTTC. Translating it yields CASSFLQGPSGYTF. The whole variable domain, filled in from reference TRBV5-4 and TRBJ1-2, reads ETGVTQSPTHLIKTRGQQVTLRCSSQSGHNTVSWYQQALGQGPQFIFQYYREEENGRGNFPPRFSGLQFPNYSSELNVNALELDDSALYLCASSFLQGPSGYTFGSGTRLTVV.

The chain joins TRBV19 to TRBJ1-6, with 7 bases aligning to TRBD1. The length of the CDR3 is 17 residues. V trimming: 5 bases; J trimming: 3 bases; junction bases outside the gene matches: 10. From germline, CDR1 is LNHDA and CDR2 SQIVND (reference sequence). The CDR3 DNA follows: TGTGCCAGTAGTCCCTTGGACAGGCGCGACTATAATTCACCCCTCCACTTT. Amino acids: CASSPLDRRDYNSPLHF.

The chain is built from TRBV11-2 and TRBJ2-3; TRBD2 agrees at 13 bases. This CDR3 has 16 residues. Germline values: CDR1 SGHAT, CDR2 FQNNGV. Trimming cost V 5 bases and J 3 bases; bases outside gene matches: 5. CDR3 amino acids: CASSNWTSGGTDTQYF. CDR3 DNA sequence: TGTGCCAGCAGCAACTGGACTAGCGGGGGAACAGATACGCAGTATTTT.